This is a list of T cell receptor beta chains from one sample in a study of T cell responses to AZD1222 COVID-19 vaccine. Libraries were prepared by immunoSEQ multiplex PCR; TCRdb keeps only in-frame clonotypes and omits some of them. The sample has 150,000 to 200,000 clones, 90% to 95% seen once. The sequences come from peripheral blood, collected on day 0 of AZD1222 vaccination. The receptor set was obtained from an adult in good health. The CDR3 runs from the conserved cysteine through the conserved F or W. D genes are given only for firm matches. The listing skips clone size in some rows; elsewhere it reads once, few, many or a size class.

clone size: -
J gene: TRBJ1-5
V gene: TRBV7-9
D gene: -
CDR3 protein: CASSPGGEDQPQHF
CDR3 DNA: TGTGCCAGCAGCCCGGGGGGGGAAGATCAGCCCCAGCATTTT

clone size: once
J gene: TRBJ1-1
V gene: TRBV11-2
D gene: TRBD1
CDR3 protein: CASSAQGGKAEAFF
CDR3 DNA: TGTGCCAGCAGCGCCCAGGGGGGTAAGGCTGAAGCTTTCTTT

clone size: -
J gene: TRBJ1-4
V gene: TRBV4-1
D gene: -
CDR3 protein: CASSQLQLDGPRVF
CDR3 DNA: TGCGCCAGCAGCCAACTTCAGTTAGACGGCCCTCGGGTGTTT

clone size: -
J gene: TRBJ1-1
V gene: TRBV18
D gene: -
CDR3 protein: CASSPNGYTEAFF
CDR3 DNA: TGTGCCAGCTCACCAAACGGCTACACTGAAGCTTTCTTT

clone size: once
J gene: TRBJ2-7
V gene: TRBV28
D gene: TRBD1
CDR3 protein: CASSSRTGTNEQYF
CDR3 DNA: TGTGCCAGCAGTTCTCGGACAGGTACTAACGAGCAGTACTTC

clone size: -
J gene: TRBJ2-7
V gene: TRBV6-5
D gene: TRBD1
CDR3 protein: CASSSGQGVYEQYF
CDR3 DNA: TGTGCCAGCAGTTCGGGACAGGGGGTCTACGAGCAGTACTTC

clone size: -
J gene: TRBJ1-6
V gene: TRBV28
D gene: -
CDR3 protein: CASSPGTDSYNSPLHF
CDR3 DNA: TGTGCCAGCAGCCCGGGGACGGACTCCTATAATTCACCCCTCCACTTT

clone size: -
J gene: TRBJ1-4
V gene: TRBV27
D gene: -
CDR3 protein: CASSLMAASNEKLFF
CDR3 DNA: TGTGCCAGCAGTTTAATGGCCGCCTCTAATGAAAAACTGTTTTTT

clone size: -
J gene: TRBJ2-3
V gene: TRBV5-1
D gene: TRBD2
CDR3 protein: CASNLAGGQKDTQYF
CDR3 DNA: TGCGCCAGCAATCTAGCGGGAGGGCAAAAAGATACGCAGTATTTT

clone size: -
J gene: TRBJ1-5
V gene: TRBV18
D gene: TRBD1
CDR3 protein: CASSPPGQGAGQPQHF
CDR3 DNA: TGTGCCAGCTCACCACCTGGACAGGGGGCAGGTCAGCCCCAGCATTTT

clone size: -
J gene: TRBJ1-2
V gene: TRBV5-4
D gene: TRBD1
CDR3 protein: CASSPDREWDYGYTF
CDR3 DNA: TGTGCCAGCAGCCCCGACAGGGAATGGGACTATGGCTACACCTTC

clone size: once
J gene: TRBJ1-1
V gene: TRBV6-1
D gene: -
CDR3 protein: CASSENSQHKAFF
CDR3 DNA: TGTGCCAGCAGTGAAAATAGCCAGCACAAAGCTTTCTTT

clone size: -
J gene: TRBJ2-1
V gene: TRBV14
D gene: TRBD2
CDR3 protein: CASSHLAGASNNEQFF
CDR3 DNA: TGTGCCAGCAGCCATTTAGCGGGAGCATCCAACAATGAGCAGTTCTTC